The 13 T cell receptor beta chains below come from one sample, sequenced in a study of T cell repertoires in cytomegalovirus infection. MiXCR, applied by TCRdb to the reads, yields one record per CDR3 protein. The sample consists of approximately 83,000 distinct CDR3 sequences, roughly 25% of them appearing once. These receptors lack a known antigen. Specimen: CD8+ T cells from cultured PBMCs, collected from culture after CMV antigen stimulation. These receptors were taken from a human donor in good health (CMV status not recorded). Some clones in this sample may be carry-over from other donors' samples.

The CDR3 DNA sequence: TGTGCCACCTCGCCGGGCGAGGCCGCAGATACGCAGTATTTT. Translated: CATSPGEAADTQYF. This chain uses TRBV19 with TRBJ2-3, with no clear D. V lost 10 bases and J lost 4, with 18 bases in between. Germline V CDR1 and CDR2: LNHDA, SQIVND (reference sequence). The CDR3 runs 14 residues.

The CDR3 sequence is CASSDRGNEKLFF. The CDR3 DNA is TGTGCCAGCTCCGACAGGGGGAATGAAAAACTGTTTTTT. The rearrangement links TRBV18 to TRBJ1-4, with TRBD1 identical over 9 bases. There are 13 residues in the CDR3. V dropped 6 bases and J dropped 5; count of bases not matched to a gene: 1. Germline V gene lookup returns CDR1 KGHSH and CDR2 LQKENI.

This clonotype was detected a few times. CDR3 sequence (DNA): TGTGCCAGCAGCTTAGCGGGTGGGGATACCCCCTACAATGAGCAGTTCTTC. Translated: CASSLAGGDTPYNEQFF. The V call is TRBV7-9, the J call TRBJ2-1; no definite D call. The CDR3 totals 17 residues. V dropped 0 bases and J dropped 2 bases, with 14 bases sitting between them. The germline CDR1 and CDR2 sequences are SEHNR and FQNEAQ (reference sequence).

This clonotype showed up many times. The gene calls are TRBV11-2 and TRBJ2-4; D perhaps matches TRBD2 (5 bases). Germline CDR1 and CDR2: SGHAT and FQNNGV. V was clipped by 0 bases and J by 8 bases, with 8 bases between them. The CDR3 covers 13 residues. Here the CDR3 DNA reads TGTGCCAGCAGCTTAGATAAGAGGGACATTCAGTACTTC. Encoded protein: CASSLDKRDIQYF.

The genes are TRBV12-3 or TRBV12-4 and TRBJ2-7; D is perhaps TRBD2 (5 bases). V shed 1 base and J shed 6 bases, with 19 bases lying between them. The CDR3 runs 16 residues. CDR3: CASSLGPEVTDFEQYF. The DNA of the CDR3 is TGTGCCAGCAGTTTAGGGCCGGAGGTGACCGACTTCGAGCAGTACTTC.

This clonotype was observed at least ten times. The CDR3 DNA reads as TGTGCCTTGGGGACCGAATCAAGCAATCAGCCCCAGCATTTT. This codes for CALGTESSNQPQHF. The gene calls are TRBV7-2 and TRBJ1-5; D is perhaps TRBD1 (5 bases). The V gene lost 11 bases and the J gene lost 1 base, with 15 bases spanning the gap. This CDR3 spans 14 amino acids. The V gene's germline CDR1 is SGHTA and CDR2 FQGNSA.

This clonotype was recorded a few times. For the CDR3, the DNA is TGCAGTGCTAGAGGTACCTTCTCCTACGAGCAGTACTTC. Protein product: CSARGTFSYEQYF. The rearrangement links TRBV20-1 to TRBJ2-7; D ambiguous. Germline V gives CDR1 DFQATT, CDR2 SNEGSKA (reference sequence). CDR3 length: 13 amino acids. Trimming pared 1 base from V and 0 bases from J, leaving 7 bases between.

This clonotype came up a few times. The chain has TRBV6-6 and TRBJ1-6; D not resolved. Trimming left V 6 bases short and J 0 bases short, with 12 bases between. The CDR3 contains 16 residues. Germline V gene data show CDR1 as MNHNY and CDR2 as SVGAGI (reference sequence). CDR3 coding DNA: TGTGCCAGCAGCCGACTCGGAAGCTCCTATAATTCACCCCTCCACTTT. Amino acid sequence: CASSRLGSSYNSPLHF.

This sequence joins TRBV4-1 and TRBJ2-7; TRBD1 might be the D (7 bases). Germline V CDR1 and CDR2: MGHRA, YSYEKL. This CDR3 is 15 amino acids long. Trimming removed 1 base at V and 0 bases at J, with 10 bases between. CDR3 bases: TGCGCCAGCAGCCAAGGGGGGGACAGCTCCTACGAGCAGTACTTC. This gives the protein CASSQGGDSSYEQYF.

The V and J genes are TRBV27 and TRBJ1-2; 7 bases are shared with TRBD1. The V segment lost 6 bases and the J segment 4 bases; nucleotides outside the gene matches: 11. From germline, CDR1 is MNHEY and CDR2 SMNVEV (reference sequence). This CDR3 is 15 amino acids long. The CDR3 sequence is CASRWPRGFGYGYTF. CDR3 nucleotide sequence: TGTGCCAGCAGATGGCCCAGGGGGTTTGGCTATGGCTACACCTTC.

This clonotype was seen more than once but under ten times. The rearrangement uses TRBV12-3 or TRBV12-4 and TRBJ1-5; TRBD1 might be the D (5 bases). Trimming removed 4 bases at V and 4 bases at J, with 14 bases between. The CDR3 consists of 15 residues. CDR3 protein: CASSYGGQINQPQHF. The CDR3 nucleotides are TGTGCCAGCAGTTACGGTGGACAAATTAATCAGCCCCAGCATTTT.

This clonotype was recorded a few times. V is TRBV28 and J is TRBJ2-7, with D unclear. Per the germline V gene, CDR1 is MDHEN and CDR2 is SYDVKM. V lost 2 bases and J 3 bases, leaving 8 bases between the germline ends. The CDR3 sequence is 13 residues long. CDR3 residues: CASSLGVFYEQYF. The CDR3 nucleotides read TGTGCCAGCAGTTTAGGTGTTTTCTACGAGCAGTACTTC.

This clonotype was picked up many times. J is TRBJ1-2 and V is TRBV7-2; D is uncertain. Germline values: CDR1 SGHTA, CDR2 FQGNSA. The CDR3 contains 18 residues. V was cut by 4 bases and J by 3 bases, with 24 bases left in between. The CDR3 coding sequence is TGTGCCAGCAGCTCGGCGGTATTTAGCACGAGCTCTGACTATGGCTACACCTTC. This translates into CASSSAVFSTSSDYGYTF.